This T cell receptor beta chain was sequenced for a study of CD8+CD57+ T cells in acquired aplastic anemia. Study information: Sorted CD4+ and CD8+ cells yielded about 2.9 ug of DNA on average. Findings and limits, study-wide: Patients had around 30 CD8+ CDR3 sequences in common with controls (the shared set).

The CDR3 consists of 13 residues. Germline loops: CDR1 SGHDT, CDR2 YYEEEE. Trimming removed 4 bases at V and 2 bases at J, with 10 bases between. The patients chosen for sequencing had shown expansion of CD8+CD57+ cells (detected by flow cytometry). About this clonotype itself: Its antigen is still unknown.

Genomic DNA was employed as the template in profiling TCR beta VDJ and CDR3. MiXCR was run by TCRdb on the reads, yielding one entry per CDR3 protein. The sample carries hundreds of thousands of distinct CDR3 sequences, around 82% recorded once. This TCR came from a human donor with aplastic anemia. Sequences were obtained from sorted CD4+, CD8+, or CD8+CD57+ T cells (not recorded which) from PBMCs. The rearrangement uses TRBV5-6 and TRBJ2-7, with D possibly matching TRBD2 (5 bases). The CDR3: CASSQRGTYEQYV. The DNA of the CDR3 is TGTGCCAGCAGCCAACGGGGAACCTACGAGCAGTACGTC.